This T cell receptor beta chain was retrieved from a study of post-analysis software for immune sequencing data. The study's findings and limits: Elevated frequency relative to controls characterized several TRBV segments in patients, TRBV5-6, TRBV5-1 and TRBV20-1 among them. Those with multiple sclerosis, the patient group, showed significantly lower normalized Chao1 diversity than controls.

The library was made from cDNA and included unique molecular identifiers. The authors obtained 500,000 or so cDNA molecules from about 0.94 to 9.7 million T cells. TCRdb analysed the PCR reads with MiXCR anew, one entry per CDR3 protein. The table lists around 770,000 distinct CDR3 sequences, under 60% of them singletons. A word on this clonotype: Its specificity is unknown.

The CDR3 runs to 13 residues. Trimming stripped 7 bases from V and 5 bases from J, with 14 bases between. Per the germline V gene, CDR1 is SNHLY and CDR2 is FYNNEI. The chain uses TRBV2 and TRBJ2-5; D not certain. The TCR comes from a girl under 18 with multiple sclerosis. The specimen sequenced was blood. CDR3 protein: CASTPEVLETQYF. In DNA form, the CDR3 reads TGTGCCAGCACGCCGGAAGTTTTGGAGACCCAGTACTTC.